This T cell receptor beta chain was sequenced for a study of control samples from healthy donors and cancer patients. The repertoire was sequenced with immunoSEQ multiplex PCR; TCRdb's copy has only in-frame clones and lacks some. Of approximately 53,000 clones listed, more than 85% are singletons. Germline assignment: CDR1 SGHDT and CDR2 YYEEEE. CDR3 length: 16 amino acids. V lost 0 bases and J lost 2; bases outside the gene matches: 5. The TCR sequence derives from a man under 40 with colorectal cancer. Sequencing was done on a sample of PBMCs. This rearrangement joins TRBV5-6 to TRBJ2-3; TRBD1 agrees at 8 bases. The CDR3 spells CASSLVLTGATDTQYF. Here the CDR3 DNA reads TGTGCCAGCAGCTTGGTACTGACAGGGGCCACAGATACGCAGTATTTT.